This T cell receptor beta chain appears in the sequencing data of a study of T cell repertoires in cytomegalovirus infection. Study results and limitations: Cumulative frequency of public TCR beta families picked out carriers of CMV plus the relevant HLA.

TCRdb re-called the reads with MiXCR, one entry per CDR3 protein. The data contain just over 450,000 distinct CDR3 sequences, about 44% of them singletons. Germline CDR1 and CDR2: MDHEN and SYDVKM. Trimming removed 2 bases from V and 5 bases from J; junction bases left unmatched: 7. The CDR3 sequence is 16 residues long. Worth noting for this clonotype: Its antigen is as yet unknown.

The sample consisted of cultured PBMCs, taken from culture after CMV antigen stimulation. The rearrangement links TRBV28 to TRBJ1-5, with 9 bases fitting TRBD1. This clonotype was obtained from a human donor in good health (CMV status not recorded). Some clones in this sample may be carry-over from other donors' samples. The CDR3, as DNA: TGTGCCAGCAGTTTAGGGACAGGGACCCAACATCAGCCCCAGCATTTT. Protein product: CASSLGTGTQHQPQHF.